This T cell receptor beta chain was recorded in a study of shared clonotypes between healthy human individuals. Study-wide findings and caveats: Naive subsets typically showed greater estimated richness than memory subsets. Limitation of the genetic and exposure-history diversity represented came from the few donors.

The assay ran at deep level. Only in-frame clones appear in the TCRdb table, and some are missing; sequencing was by immunoSEQ multiplex PCR. The sample gives about 2.4 million clones, 90% to 95% of which show up once; around 0.15% is in the top ten. The CDR3 covers 14 residues. Germline lookup yields CDR1 SGHDT and CDR2 YYEEEE. On this clone: Its antigen is not identified.

The chain employs TRBV5-6 and TRBJ2-5; 11 nucleotides agree with TRBD2. The end of the DNA is better explained by TRBJ2-7, so the J call may be wrong. Source material: naive CD4+ T cells sorted from blood. The subset is: CD45RA+ positively selected. The receptor comes from a man aged 18-30 years in good health. The CDR3 region has the DNA TGTGCCAGCAGCTTGGTTAGCGGGAGGGGCGAGCAGTACTTC. Its translation is CASSLVSGRGEQYF.